This entry is about one TCR beta chain. The data belong to a study of healthy donors' naive CD4 and CD8 T cells. CDR1 is MNHEY and CDR2 is SMNVEV in the germline V gene (reference sequence). This CDR3 contains 13 residues. The V gene lost 8 bases and the J gene lost 3 bases, with 11 bases spanning the gap. A linear amplification protocol produced the TCR libraries from 400 to 550 ng of total RNA. TCRdb re-analysed the reads in MiXCR, keeping a single row per CDR3 protein. The sample includes 150,000 to 200,000 distinct CDR3 sequences, about four fifths of them seen just once. The sequencing sample was made of naive CD4+ and CD8+ T cells sorted from blood, pooled from several donors. This sequence joins TRBV27 and TRBJ2-1; D perhaps matches TRBD1 (5 bases). This receptor was obtained from a pool of human donors in good health; the sample pools cells from several healthy donors. CDR3: CASGSTDYNEQFF. As DNA, the CDR3 is TGTGCCAGCGGTTCGACAGACTACAATGAGCAGTTCTTC.